This T cell receptor beta chain was obtained from a study of CD8+ T cells in alopecia areata. At the level of the study: Twice daily, treated patients received 5 to 10 mg of oral tofacitinib.

Sequencing relied on a cDNA template that was reverse transcribed from extracted RNA. Method: immunoSEQ multiplex PCR; TCRdb's copy keeps in-frame clones and lacks some. This sample carries some 98,000 clones, approximately 60% of them seen once, and the ten largest clones take around 15%. Germline V CDR1 and CDR2: SGHDN, FVKESK. CDR3 length equals 14 residues. The germline V and J ends were trimmed by 4 bases and 4 bases, with 13 bases remaining between them. Indicated treatment: oral pan-JAK inhibitor, 5-10 mg twice daily. Peripheral blood and lesional scalp punch biopsies were taken from alopecia areata patients.

The chain employs TRBV14 and TRBJ1-2; D is possibly TRBD1 (5 bases). This receptor was identified in a human donor with alopecia areata. The source material was CD8+ T cells sorted from blood, sampled at week 4, from a patient treated with tofacitinib. DNA of the CDR3: TGTGCCAGCAGCCTAGTACAGGAATTCTATGGCTACACCTTC. Amino acids: CASSLVQEFYGYTF.